This T cell receptor beta chain was recovered during a study of control samples from healthy donors and cancer patients. In germline, CDR1 is MNHEY, CDR2 SVGAGI. This CDR3 spans 14 amino acids. The V gene end was trimmed by 2 bases and the J gene end by 8 bases; junction bases not matched to a gene: 4. The table came from immunoSEQ multiplex PCR; TCRdb's copy has only in-frame clones and leaves some out. The sample includes about 140,000 clones, more than 85% of them seen just once. The sample was blood. This sequence originates from a woman aged 25 to 39 in good health. The chain carries TRBV6-5 and TRBJ2-1; 9 bases are shared with TRBD2. The CDR3 loop reads CASSYATSGYEQFF. The CDR3 coding sequence is TGTGCCAGCAGTTACGCGACTAGCGGCTATGAGCAGTTCTTC.